This entry describes one TCR beta chain. Its recognized antigen is unknown. Per-nucleotide qualities are absent, and no much larger clonotype sits a single base away. Cut back by 5 bases and 5 bases, the V and J ends lie 12 bases apart. Reading the germline V gene (reference sequence) gives CDR1 LNHDA and CDR2 SQIVND. The CDR3 contains 14 residues, cysteine and phenylalanine counted. Only CDR3 DNA remains: 42 bases, in frame from the first base. TCRbeta CDR3 regions were amplified from genomic DNA using the immunoSEQ Assay, a bias-controlled multiplex PCR. For the original study's pipeline: The number of nucleated cells in each sample was estimated by amplification of reference gene primers within the assay. To quantify the absolute abundance of each unique TCRbeta CDR3 rearrangement, sequence reads were collapsed and filtered. For each sample, productive Simpson clonality was calculated as the square root of Simpson's diversity index over productive rearrangements. What TCRdb holds here is the immuneACCESS table cut down to in-frame rearrangements. Part of the clones is not present; checked against another copy, under half of the missing clones reflect an unresolved V gene, and the others are unexplained. V and J calls plus clone size are reproduced from that table; the DNA served to infer D and trimming. The sample has roughly 250,000 clones on record, approximately 86% of them singletons. The leading ten clones occupy 0.85% to 0.9% of the sample.

The sample is drawn from a study of blood T cell repertoires in COVID-19 (dated by TCRdb to the early 2020s). Concerning the study at large: Samples covering the acute and convalescent phases of COVID-19 were provided by collaborators in the United States, Italy and Spain. A de-identified subject ID, COVID-19 status, age in years and sex were almost always included in the sample metadata. Where available, HLA class I and class II types were taken from metadata supplied by the sample provider and were not determined by assay-based typing. Deeply sampled blood TCRbeta repertoires from subjects exposed to, actively infected with, or recovered from COVID-19 were included in the dataset. The samples were drawn from two sources: the first 160 participants of the ongoing ImmuneRACE study, and 1,254 subjects contributed by 6 global collaborators. The material from the prospective study consisted of cDNA or gDNA derived from T cells, B-cell-depleted T cells, or PBMCs. The repertoires were released in a freely available public database meant as a resource for research on the immune response to SARS-CoV-2. Overall study outcomes, separate from this receptor: The amount of clinical and demographic metadata varied by source and participant and was provided uncurated.

In Seattle, one collaborating source enrolled patients while the infection was active and tracked those patients longitudinally over the course of disease. Each collaborating institution followed its own protocols to collect whole blood in K2EDTA tubes. Collaborator samples were shipped for TCRbeta analysis as frozen whole blood, isolated PBMCs, or DNA extracted from either sample type. Recombination linked TRBV19 to TRBJ2-2; no D gene call is confident. Sequencing used peripheral blood. The TCR comes from a human donor with COVID-19, enrolled during active disease. The donor label of this sample is uncertain. The CDR3 has the sequence CASSVRRRTGELFF. The nucleotides read TGTGCCAGTAGTGTCAGACGGAGAACCGGGGAGCTGTTTTTT. Beyond the CDR3, the reference TRBV19 and TRBJ2-2 genes provide the residues; the full variable domain reads: DGGITQSPKYLFRKEGQNVTLSCEQNLNHDAMYWYRQDPGQGLRLIYYSQIVNDFQKGDIAEGYSVSREKKESFPLTVTSAQKNPTAFYLCASSVRRRTGELFFGEGSRLTVL.